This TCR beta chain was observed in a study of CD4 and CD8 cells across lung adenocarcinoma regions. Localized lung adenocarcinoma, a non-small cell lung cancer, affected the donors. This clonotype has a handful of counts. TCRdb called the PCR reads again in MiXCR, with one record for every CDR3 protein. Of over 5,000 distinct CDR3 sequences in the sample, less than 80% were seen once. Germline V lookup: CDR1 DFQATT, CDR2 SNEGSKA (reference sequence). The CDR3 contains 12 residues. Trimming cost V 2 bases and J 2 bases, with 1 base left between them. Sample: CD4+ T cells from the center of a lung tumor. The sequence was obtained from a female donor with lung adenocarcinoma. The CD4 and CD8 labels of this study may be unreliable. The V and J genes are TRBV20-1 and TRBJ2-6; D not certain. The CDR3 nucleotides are TGCAGTGCTAGAACTGGGGCCAACGTCCTGACTTTC. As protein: CSARTGANVLTF.